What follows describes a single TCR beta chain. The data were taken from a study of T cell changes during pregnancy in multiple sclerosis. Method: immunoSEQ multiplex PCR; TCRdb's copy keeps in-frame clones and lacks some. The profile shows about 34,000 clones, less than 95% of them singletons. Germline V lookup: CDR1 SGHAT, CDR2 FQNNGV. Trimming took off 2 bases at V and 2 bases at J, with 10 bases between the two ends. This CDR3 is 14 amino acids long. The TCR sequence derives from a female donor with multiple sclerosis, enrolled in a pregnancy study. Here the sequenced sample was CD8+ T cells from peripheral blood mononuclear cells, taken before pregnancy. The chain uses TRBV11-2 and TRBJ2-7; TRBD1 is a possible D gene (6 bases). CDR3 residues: CASSLSGGPYEQYF. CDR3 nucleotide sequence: TGTGCCAGCAGCTTATCTGGGGGCCCCTACGAGCAGTACTTC. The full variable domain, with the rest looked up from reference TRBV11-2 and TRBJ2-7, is EAGVAQSPRYKIIEKRQSVAFWCNPISGHATLYWYQQILGQGPKLLIQFQNNGVVDDSQLPKDRFSAERLKGVDSTLKIQPAKLEDSAVYLCASSLSGGPYEQYFGPGTRLTVT.